This entry is about one T cell receptor (beta chain). The target antigen is unknown. The data belong to a study of T cell clonality in common variable immunodeficiency. Equal genomic DNA amounts from CVID and control samples were sequenced. Sequencing used immunoSEQ multiplex PCR; TCRdb keeps in-frame clones, though not all of them. There are about 16,000 clones in the sample, none observed a single time. Study results and limitations: Fewer deletions and N-nucleotide insertions were reportedly seen in common variable immunodeficiency TCR beta sequences. CVID patient heterogeneity limited repertoire-clinical complication correlations.

The clonotype was recovered from a human donor with common variable immunodeficiency. Material: peripheral blood mononuclear cells.

The sequenced CDR3 bases are TGCAGTGCTAGAGTCGGGGGGCTCTTGGATACG. Protein: CSARVGGLLDT. In full, the CDR3 reads CSARVGGLLDTQYF. The chain is built from TRBV20-1 and TRBJ2-3; possible D gene TRBD2, 7 bases. Read sequence stops 3 residues before the CDR3 end, and the germline J gene provides the missing end. The CDR3 runs 14 residues. Germline V lookup: CDR1 DFQATT, CDR2 SNEGSKA (reference sequence). Trimming stripped 1 base from V and 6 bases from J, with 14 bases between.